This TCR beta chain stems from a study of T cells expressing NK-cell markers (dated by TCRdb to 2018 to 2021). About the full investigation: TCR beta-chain repertoires were profiled in sorted CD3+CD56+NKG2C+, CD3+CD56+NKG2C- and CD3+CD56-NKG2C+ T-cell subsets from several donors. Among the eight sequenced donors, only one was HCMV-seronegative, while the other seven were HCMV-seropositive. The study sequenced eight donors, all healthy volunteers chosen at random: three men and five women. Sequencing of the libraries produced 2 x 150 bp reads on Illumina HiSeq 2000/2500, MiSeq or NextSeq.

The CDR3 contains 14 residues, cysteine and phenylalanine counted. No DNA accompanies this entry. For CDR1 and CDR2, the germline V gene lists KGHDR and SFDVKD. On this clonotype: This receptor's antigen is unknown.

These reads were obtained on an Illumina HiSeq 2000. The TCR beta cDNA libraries were made using 5'RACE template switching, a step that added both a universal primer site and unique molecular identifiers. cDNA synthesis was primed from the TCR beta constant segment and was followed by two successive PCR amplification steps. As for how the authors treated the data: MIGEC handled demultiplexing of the reads and grouping by UMI, while MiTCR was used to assemble and quantify clonotypes. To remove erroneous sequences, TCR cDNA sequences were retained only when supported by two or more reads. The tcR package was used for downstream repertoire analysis, with clonotypes matched between fractions based on CDR3 nucleotide sequence plus V segment. VDJmatch was used to annotate antigen specificity against VDJdb, with one amino acid substitution in CDR3 permitted. TCRdb reprocessed the reads, so every CDR3 protein sequence counts as one entry and DNA is not shown. TCRdb, not the authors, supplied the V and J calls. The table kept for this sample lists approximately 380,000 distinct CDR3 sequences. The top ten clones comprise roughly 5.5% of the sample.

On the study overall, not on this receptor specifically: In roughly 6 donors, the dominant CD3+CD56+NKG2C+ clonotypes were among the top 10 CD8+ clonotypes and accounted for about 1.0-7.0% of CD8+ T cells. Those dominant clonotypes were again the most abundant among CD3+CD56-NKG2C+ cells in a few donors, at roughly 25-60.1%. It remained unclear whether the expanded NKG2C-expressing T cell clones were specific for HCMV antigens.

A commercial ELISA kit detecting HCMV-specific IgG in serum was used to determine HCMV serostatus. Peripheral blood mononuclear cells were isolated from blood by Ficoll density gradient centrifugation. The TCR originated in a man aged 18-75 years in good health. The V and J segments used are TRBV24-1 and TRBJ1-4. The sequencing sample was made of blood T cells: a sorted CD56 or NKG2C T cell subset, CD4+ or CD8+ T cells, or bulk PBMC T cells (not recorded which). This receptor carries the CDR3 CATRGGSTNEKLFF.